This T cell receptor (beta chain) was captured by sequencing in a study of T cells in Graves' hyperthyroidism and ophthalmopathy. The CDR3 runs to 16 residues. CDR1 and CDR2 (germline): SGHKS, YYEKEE (reference sequence). The V and J ends lost 1 base and 0 bases, in that order; junction bases with no gene match: 3. Broader study findings: Blood samples included most of the expanded thyroid clonotypes exceeding 0.001.

Note on this clonotype: Its antigen remains unknown.

Amplified TCR beta CDR3 regions derived from RNA transcripts. The primer set for the first-round RT-PCR of the TCR CDR3 was HTBI. One entry per CDR3 protein, called by TCRdb with MiXCR from the multiplex PCR reads. The top ten hold roughly 5.7% of the sample, which has roughly 500,000 distinct CDR3 sequences, roughly 13% seen once. The V gene is TRBV5-5, the J gene TRBJ1-5, with 8 bases matching TRBD1. The sequence came from a woman aged 25 to 39 with Graves' hyperthyroidism that later progressed to Graves' ophthalmopathy. Sequenced sample: blood. Written as DNA, the CDR3 is TGTGCCAGCAGCTTGATGACAGGGGATAGCAATCAGCCCCAGCATTTT. This sequence encodes CASSLMTGDSNQPQHF.